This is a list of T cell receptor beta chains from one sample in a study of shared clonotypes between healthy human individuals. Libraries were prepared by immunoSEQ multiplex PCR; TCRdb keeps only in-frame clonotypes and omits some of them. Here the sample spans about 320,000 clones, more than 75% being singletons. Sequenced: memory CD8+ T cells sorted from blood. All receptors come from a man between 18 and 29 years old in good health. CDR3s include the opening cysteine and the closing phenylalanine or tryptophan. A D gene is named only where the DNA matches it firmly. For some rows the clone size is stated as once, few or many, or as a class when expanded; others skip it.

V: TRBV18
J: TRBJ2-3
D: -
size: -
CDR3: CASSQGGTDTQYF
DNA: TGTGCCAGCTCACAAGGGGGGACAGATACGCAGTATTTT

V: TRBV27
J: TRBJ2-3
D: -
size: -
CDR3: CASRSPDTQYF
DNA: TGTGCCAGCAGATCCCCAGATACGCAGTATTTT

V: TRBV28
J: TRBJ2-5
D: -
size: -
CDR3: CASSMIYRFWAGETQYF
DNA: TGTGCCAGCAGTATGATCTACAGGTTCTGGGCTGGGGAGACCCAGTACTTC

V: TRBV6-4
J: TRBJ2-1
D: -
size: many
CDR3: CASSDRVGSDEQFF
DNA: TGTGCCAGCAGTGACAGGGTAGGGAGCGATGAGCAGTTCTTC

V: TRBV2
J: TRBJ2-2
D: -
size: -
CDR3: CARQRFAGELFF
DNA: TGTGCCAGACAACGGTTCGCCGGGGAGCTGTTTTTT

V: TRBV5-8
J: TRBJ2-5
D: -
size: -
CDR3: CASSLGLQETQYF
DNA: TGTGCCAGCAGCCTCGGACTTCAAGAGACCCAGTACTTC

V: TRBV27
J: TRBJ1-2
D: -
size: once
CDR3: CASSLSAASTNYGYTF
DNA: TGTGCCAGCAGTTTAAGTGCAGCCTCTACTAACTATGGCTACACCTTC

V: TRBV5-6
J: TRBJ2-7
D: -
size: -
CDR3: CASSYGRGVDEQYF
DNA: TGTGCCAGCAGCTACGGACGGGGAGTGGACGAGCAGTACTTC

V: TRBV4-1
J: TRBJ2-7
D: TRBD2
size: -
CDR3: CASSLLAGGPGMYEQYF
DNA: TGCGCCAGCAGCCTCCTAGCGGGAGGGCCTGGGATGTACGAGCAGTACTTC

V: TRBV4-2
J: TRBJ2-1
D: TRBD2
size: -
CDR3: CASSQVRLAGGLTQFF
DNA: TGTGCCAGCAGCCAAGTCAGACTAGCGGGGGGCCTAACGCAGTTCTTC

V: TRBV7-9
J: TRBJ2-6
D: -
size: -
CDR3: CASSLDSPGANVLTF
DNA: TGTGCCAGCAGCTTAGATTCGCCTGGGGCCAACGTCCTGACTTTC

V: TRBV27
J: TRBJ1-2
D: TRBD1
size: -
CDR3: CASSSETGGFSGYTF
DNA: TGTGCCAGCAGTTCCGAGACAGGGGGATTCAGTGGCTACACCTTC

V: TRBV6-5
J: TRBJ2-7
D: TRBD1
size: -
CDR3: CASSYFQGAGYEQYF
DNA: TGTGCCAGCAGTTACTTTCAGGGGGCCGGCTACGAGCAGTACTTC

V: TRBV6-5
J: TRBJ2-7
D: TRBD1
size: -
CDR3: CASSYSTGSSYEQYF
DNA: TGTGCCAGCAGTTACTCGACAGGGAGCTCCTACGAGCAGTACTTC

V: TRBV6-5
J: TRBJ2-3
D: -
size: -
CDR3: CASSYAQQGNTQYF
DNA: TGTGCCAGCAGTTACGCGCAGCAGGGGAATACGCAGTATTTT

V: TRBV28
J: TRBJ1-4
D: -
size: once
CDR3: CASSLGTSATNEKLFF
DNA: TGTGCCAGCAGTTTGGGAACAAGTGCAACTAATGAAAAACTGTTTTTT

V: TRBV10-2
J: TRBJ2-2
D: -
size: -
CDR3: CASRGPRRFTGELFF
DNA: TGCGCCAGCCGAGGGCCCAGGAGATTCACCGGGGAGCTGTTTTTT

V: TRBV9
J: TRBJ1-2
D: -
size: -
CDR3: CASSVDGGDYGYTF
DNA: TGTGCCAGCAGCGTAGATGGAGGTGACTATGGCTACACCTTC

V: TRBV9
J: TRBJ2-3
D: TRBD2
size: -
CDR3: CASSTSGSTDTQYF
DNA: TGTGCCAGCAGCACTAGCGGGAGCACAGATACGCAGTATTTT

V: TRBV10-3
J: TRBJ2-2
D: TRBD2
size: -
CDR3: CAAWAGPSGSNEAGELFF
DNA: TGTGCCGCCTGGGCCGGTCCTAGCGGGAGTAATGAGGCCGGGGAGCTGTTTTTT

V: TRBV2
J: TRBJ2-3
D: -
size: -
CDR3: CASGGTDTQYF
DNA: TGTGCCAGCGGAGGTACAGATACGCAGTATTTT

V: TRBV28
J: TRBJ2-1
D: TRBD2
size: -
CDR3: CASSQLAGGHNEQFF
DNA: TGTGCCAGCAGCCAACTAGCGGGGGGGCACAATGAGCAGTTCTTC

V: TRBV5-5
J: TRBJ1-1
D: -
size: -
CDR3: CASSLRGSRGAPGAEAFF
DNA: TGTGCCAGCAGCTTGAGGGGCTCTAGGGGGGCCCCGGGGGCTGAAGCTTTCTTT

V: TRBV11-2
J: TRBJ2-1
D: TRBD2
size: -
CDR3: CASSLAGGPYEQFF
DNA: TGTGCCAGCAGCTTAGCGGGAGGGCCTTATGAGCAGTTCTTC